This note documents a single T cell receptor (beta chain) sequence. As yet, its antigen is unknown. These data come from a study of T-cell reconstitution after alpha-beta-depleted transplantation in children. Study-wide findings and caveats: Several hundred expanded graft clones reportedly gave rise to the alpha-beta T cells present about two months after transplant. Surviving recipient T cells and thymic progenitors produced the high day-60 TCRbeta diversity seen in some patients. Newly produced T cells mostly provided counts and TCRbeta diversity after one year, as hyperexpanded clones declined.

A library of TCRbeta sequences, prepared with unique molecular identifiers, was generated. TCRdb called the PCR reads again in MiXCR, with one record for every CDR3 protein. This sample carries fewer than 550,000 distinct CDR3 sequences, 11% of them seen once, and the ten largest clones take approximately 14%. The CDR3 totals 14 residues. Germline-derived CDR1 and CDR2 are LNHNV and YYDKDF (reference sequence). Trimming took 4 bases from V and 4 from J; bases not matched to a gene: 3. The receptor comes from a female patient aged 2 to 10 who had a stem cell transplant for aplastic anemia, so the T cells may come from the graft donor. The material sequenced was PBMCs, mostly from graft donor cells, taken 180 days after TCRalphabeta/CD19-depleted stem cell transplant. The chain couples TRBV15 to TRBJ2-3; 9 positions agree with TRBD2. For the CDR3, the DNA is TGTGCCACCAGCACGCGGGAGGGTGCAGATACGCAGTATTTT. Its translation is CATSTREGADTQYF.